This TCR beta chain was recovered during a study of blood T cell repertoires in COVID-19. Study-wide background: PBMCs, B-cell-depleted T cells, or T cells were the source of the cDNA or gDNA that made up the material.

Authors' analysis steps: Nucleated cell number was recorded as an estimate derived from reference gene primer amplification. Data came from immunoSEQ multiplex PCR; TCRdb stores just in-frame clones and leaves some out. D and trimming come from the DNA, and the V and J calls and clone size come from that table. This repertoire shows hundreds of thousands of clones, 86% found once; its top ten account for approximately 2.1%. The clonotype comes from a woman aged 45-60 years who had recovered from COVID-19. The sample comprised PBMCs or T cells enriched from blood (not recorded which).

The CDR3 region has the DNA TGTGCCAGCAGCCCCCGCGTCCAGGGGAGCGGTGGCTACACCTTC. It translates to CASSPRVQGSGGYTF. This rearrangement joins TRBV13 to TRBJ1-2; D is possibly TRBD1 (6 bases). The CDR3 extends over 15 amino acids. The germline V gene has CDR1 PRHDT and CDR2 FYEKMQ (reference sequence). V was cut by 5 bases and J by 7 bases, with 20 bases left in between.